A selection of T cell receptor beta chains follows, all from one sample in a study of T cell responses to AZD1222 COVID-19 vaccine. The data were produced by immunoSEQ multiplex PCR, yet TCRdb's version contains in-frame clones alone and is incomplete. This table has several thousand clones, approximately 88% appearing once. The sample was peripheral blood, taken 28 days after the second AZD1222 dose. The receptors were gathered from an adult who received the AZD1222 COVID-19 vaccine. Both conserved end residues are part of each CDR3.

cdr3_aa: CASSINLMDEQYF
v_call: TRBV19

cdr3_aa: CAWRIGRSSGNTIYF
v_call: TRBV30

cdr3_aa: CASSPLQGGTEAFF
v_call: TRBV4-1

cdr3_aa: CASRGLAEGYEQYF
v_call: TRBV11-2

cdr3_aa: CAISPQGTDNSPLHF
v_call: TRBV10-3

cdr3_aa: CASSGPVGGTQYF
v_call: TRBV11-2

cdr3_aa: CAISEPPGTGGSTTPYGYTF
v_call: TRBV10-3

cdr3_aa: CASSYPSSYGYTF
v_call: TRBV6-2/TRBV6-3

cdr3_aa: CASSPGTGSREQYF
v_call: TRBV2

cdr3_aa: CASSLSSGVQETQYF
v_call: TRBV7-6

cdr3_aa: CASSFDRLAGTNEQFF
v_call: TRBV11-2

cdr3_aa: CASSWTGGGNEQFF
v_call: TRBV7-3

cdr3_aa: CASSYDTEAFF
v_call: TRBV6-5

cdr3_aa: CASSPLETGELFF
v_call: TRBV9

cdr3_aa: CASSLALETIRGTDTQYF
v_call: TRBV7-8

cdr3_aa: CASTPEEHGTDTQYF
v_call: TRBV6-2/TRBV6-3

cdr3_aa: CASSFTTGGANYGYTF
v_call: TRBV5-4

cdr3_aa: CASSLGHRQETQYF
v_call: TRBV5-4

cdr3_aa: CSSNRDKDNEQFF
v_call: TRBV29-1

cdr3_aa: CASSQEGGGIGQPQHF
v_call: TRBV4-1

cdr3_aa: CASSVGGGSQETQYF
v_call: TRBV9

cdr3_aa: CASSQGIGETQYF
v_call: TRBV7-2

cdr3_aa: CASSLVTGGQETQYF
v_call: TRBV5-6

cdr3_aa: CASSTPSKFDQPQHF
v_call: TRBV28

cdr3_aa: CSVEVPGLAGVYGYTF
v_call: TRBV29-1

cdr3_aa: CASSPSGLAGPSHYNEQFF
v_call: TRBV9

cdr3_aa: CASRPPDRGTPYEQYF
v_call: TRBV28

cdr3_aa: CASSLQLDRGLDEQYF
v_call: TRBV19

cdr3_aa: CASSLEGVGNQPQHF
v_call: TRBV28

cdr3_aa: CASSFRDHEQYF
v_call: TRBV12-3/TRBV12-4

cdr3_aa: CASSLAGGVLISEQYF
v_call: TRBV5-1

cdr3_aa: CASSPGQGMNTEAFF
v_call: TRBV7-2

cdr3_aa: CASSSYGVPKPYEQYF
v_call: TRBV28

cdr3_aa: CASSYFDIGTPNFF
v_call: TRBV6-2/TRBV6-3

cdr3_aa: CASSFSTGANTGELFF
v_call: TRBV7-2

cdr3_aa: CASSLREAAGNTIYF
v_call: TRBV7-9

cdr3_aa: CASRVQGAFGETQYF
v_call: TRBV28

cdr3_aa: CASSMTSGTYNEQFF
v_call: TRBV5-1

cdr3_aa: CASKRQREFNEQFF
v_call: TRBV27

cdr3_aa: CASSEAIGLGELFF
v_call: TRBV6-1

cdr3_aa: CASSPPGRGAYNEQFF
v_call: TRBV18

cdr3_aa: CASSESSSGRAEKAGELFF
v_call: TRBV2

cdr3_aa: CASSLGWAGKNEKLFF
v_call: TRBV5-5

cdr3_aa: CASTIGGADSPQHF
v_call: TRBV19

cdr3_aa: CAWSLTGTRGTQYF
v_call: TRBV30

cdr3_aa: CASSSQGSVRQFF
v_call: TRBV7-2

cdr3_aa: CASKGQLVNTEAFF
v_call: TRBV2